This T cell receptor beta chain was obtained from a study of shared clonotypes between healthy human individuals (dated by TCRdb to 2018 to 2020). Study-wide context: A few men and two women, aged 18 to 49 years, made up the cohort. Per donor, three plates each were used for CD4 naive and CD4 memory, two for CD8 naive, and one for CD8 memory. The study deeply sequenced blood TCR repertoires of about 5 healthy adults to estimate repertoire size and the extent of clonotype sharing between individuals. Libraries were prepared and TCR repertoires were sequenced by different laboratories using diverse techniques, in order to increase sequencing depth and limit assay-specific biases. Each donor's leukapheresis produced roughly between about 0.8 and 10 billion PBMCs. What the authors observed across the whole study: Pairwise subsampling led to the expectation that sequencing depth would affect the degree of clonotype sharing among donors. Sampling was limited to blood, and TCR repertoires in tissue likely differ from TCR repertoires in blood. The small number of donors limited the genetic and exposure-history diversity represented. Sharing across several donors was observed for around 5% of naive CD4, around 3.5% of naive CD8, 2.3% of memory CD4, and less than 0.45% of memory CD8 clonotypes. Incomplete sequencing was indicated by rarefaction of sorted-subset datasets, despite the large sequencing depth. Naive subsets generally had larger estimated clonotype richness than memory subsets. Compared with non-shared clonotypes, clonotypes shared by all four sorted-subset donors had higher generation probabilities.

TCR CDR3 regions were amplified from genomic DNA by multiplex PCR using the deep immunoSEQ assay. Genomic DNA extracted from each cell subset was distributed evenly over all wells of several immunoSEQ 96-well plates, and each plate served as one replicate. For sorted subsets, approximately 210 ng of genomic DNA, equivalent to 25,000 to 35,000 T cell genomes, went into each replicate PCR. Purified libraries were measured with a Qubit 3.0 fluorometer, size-checked on a Bioanalyzer 2100, and measured again with the KAPA Library Quantification kit. A separate single-read 150-cycle Illumina NextSeq 550 flow cell was used to sequence each immunoSEQ 96-well plate. The paper's data handling went like this. The immunoSEQ output contained only junctional sequences without quality scores, so filtering could not match that applied to full-length reads. To assign V/J genes and CDR3, sequences were annotated using PyIR, a Python wrapper for IgBLAST v1.9, with IMGT germline references. Reads with weak V/J assignments (E-value above 1e-6), missing CDR3, stop codons, out-of-frame junctions, or ambiguous translated residues were removed. V3J clonotypes were defined as sequences sharing an identical inferred V gene, J gene, and CDR3 amino acid sequence. Percentage overlap between repertoires was calculated by dividing the number of shared unique clonotypes by the size of the smaller repertoire. Three approaches were used to assess repertoire richness: RTK rarefaction, the Chao1 estimator, and Recon v2.1 estimates of unobserved clonotypes. For all TCRbeta clonotypes obtained by the gDNA method from several donors, generation probabilities were computed with OLGA. The immuneACCESS repertoire file appears here via TCRdb, limited to in-frame rearrangements. These files lack a portion of the clones; in checked studies, under half of the deficit traces to unresolved V genes, and the cause of the others is not known. V and J calls and clone size come straight from that table; D and trimming were deduced from the DNA. For this sample the table gives about 120,000 clones, of which around 65% were detected only once. Of the sample, 24% falls within the top ten clones.

The donors were healthy, HIV-negative adults with no recently reported acute infections or vaccinations. Every donor was a Caucasian adult residing in Nashville, Tennessee, USA. The CD8 memory samples were a combination of magnetically selected CD45RO+ cells and CCR7-negative CD45RA+ effector memory (TemRA) cells. After blood collection by leukapheresis, PBMCs were isolated using Ficoll-Histopaque density gradient centrifugation and then cryopreserved in the vapor phase of liquid nitrogen. Analytical flow cytometry was used to check the purity and quantity of every magnetically sorted T cell population. Genomic DNA was isolated from each sorted fraction and quantified by UV absorbance on a Nanodrop 2000c. With respect to this clone: Its antigen remains unidentified. It has no much larger one-base neighbor in the sample; base qualities were not kept.

Relative to germline, V is 0 bases shorter and J is 4 bases shorter, with 12 bases between their ends. Via the germline V gene, CDR1 is MGHRA and CDR2 YSYEKL. The CDR3 sequence holds 15 residues, the cysteine and phenylalanine included. Just the 45-base CDR3 DNA is kept, in frame starting at base 1. Sequencing was performed on memory CD8+ T cells sorted from blood. The sample's cell subset or site label is to be understood as: CD45RO+ cells pooled with CCR7-negative TemRA cells. The TCR comes from a woman aged 25 to 45 in good health. The receptor chain draws on TRBV4-1 and TRBJ2-5, and perhaps TRBD2 as D gene, on 5 matching bases. The CDR3 here reads CASSQDRDPGETQYF. The DNA sequence is as follows: TGCGCCAGCAGCCAAGACCGGGATCCAGGAGAGACCCAGTACTTC.